In its sample, the clone carrying this TCR beta chain was seen many times. The antigen is not known. TCRdb independently ran MiXCR on the 5' RACE reads; one entry per CDR3 protein. The table shows about 130,000 distinct CDR3 sequences, with approximately 10% occurring only once. This entry belongs to a study of CD8 T cells in ankylosing spondylitis. Broader study findings: The clones that were linked to disease were reported to be significantly enriched in matched synovial fluid samples from ankylosing spondylitis patients. Some motif variants were previously reported in reactive arthritis synovial fluid and blood. Blood of patients with ankylosing spondylitis appeared to be characterized by a TCR beta motif of fewer than 10 highly homologous variants. Disease-linked clones had a CD8+ phenotype and relatively low frequency in peripheral blood.

The CDR3 is made up of 15 amino acids. After removal of 3 bases from V and 5 bases from J, the junction contained 9 bases not matched to a gene. Germline V CDR1 and CDR2: DFQATT, SNEGSKA (reference sequence). The V gene is TRBV20-1, the J gene TRBJ2-1, with 8 bases matching TRBD2. This TCR was sampled from a male donor with ankylosing spondylitis or in good health (not recorded which). The sample consisted of blood, either unsorted or a sorted T cell fraction (not recorded which). DNA of the CDR3: TGCAGTGCTAGGGGGGGACTAGGTTTCAACAATGAGCAGTTCTTC. Translated: CSARGGLGFNNEQFF.